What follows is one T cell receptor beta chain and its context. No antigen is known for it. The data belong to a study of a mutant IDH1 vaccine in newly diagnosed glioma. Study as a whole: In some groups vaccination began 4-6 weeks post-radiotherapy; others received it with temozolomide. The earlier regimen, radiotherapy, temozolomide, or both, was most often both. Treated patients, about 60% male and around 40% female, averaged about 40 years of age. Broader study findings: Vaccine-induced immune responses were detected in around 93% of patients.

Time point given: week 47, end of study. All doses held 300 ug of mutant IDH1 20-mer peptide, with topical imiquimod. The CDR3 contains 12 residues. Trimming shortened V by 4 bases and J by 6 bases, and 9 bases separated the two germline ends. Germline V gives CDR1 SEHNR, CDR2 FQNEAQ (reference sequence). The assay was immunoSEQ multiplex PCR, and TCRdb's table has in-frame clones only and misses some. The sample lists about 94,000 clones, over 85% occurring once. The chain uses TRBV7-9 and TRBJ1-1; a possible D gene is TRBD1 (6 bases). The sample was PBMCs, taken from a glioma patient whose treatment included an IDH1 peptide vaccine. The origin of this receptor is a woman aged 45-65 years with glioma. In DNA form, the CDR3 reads TGTGCCAGCAGCTACCGGACAGCTGAAGCTTTCTTT. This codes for CASSYRTAEAFF.